This T cell receptor beta chain was captured in a study of Graves' ophthalmopathy and Graves' hyperthyroidism. On the study more broadly: The study drew peripheral blood at initial diagnosis, before any treatment.

The table lists this clonotype with many counts. Antigen specificity is unknown. A read error may be the cause here, since a much bigger clone is one base away. Ophthalmopathic donors had moderate-to-severe activity, CAS ≥3 and NOSPECS ≥4, with disease that had lasted under 3 months. Study conclusions and caveats: A majority of expanded thyroid clonotypes exceeding 0.001 frequency were likewise present in blood. Ophthalmopathy progression was predicted with under 71% sensitivity and about 72% specificity.

The sequenced template was RNA, covering the TCR beta CDR3 region. HTBI primers were employed in first-round RT-PCR, then a second-round multiplex PCR followed. TCRdb independently ran MiXCR on the multiplex PCR reads; one entry per CDR3 protein. The data show about 400,000 distinct CDR3 sequences, about 18% seen once. The clonotype comes from a woman younger than 30 with Graves' ophthalmopathy. The sequencing input was peripheral blood.

The CDR3 region is CASSGGIHNSDQPQHF. DNA for the CDR3: TGTGCCAGCAGTGGTGGGATACATAATAGCGATCAGCCCCAGCATTTT. The chain combines TRBV6-1 with TRBJ1-5; D ambiguous. The CDR3 runs to 16 residues. From germline, CDR1 is MNHNS and CDR2 SASEGT.